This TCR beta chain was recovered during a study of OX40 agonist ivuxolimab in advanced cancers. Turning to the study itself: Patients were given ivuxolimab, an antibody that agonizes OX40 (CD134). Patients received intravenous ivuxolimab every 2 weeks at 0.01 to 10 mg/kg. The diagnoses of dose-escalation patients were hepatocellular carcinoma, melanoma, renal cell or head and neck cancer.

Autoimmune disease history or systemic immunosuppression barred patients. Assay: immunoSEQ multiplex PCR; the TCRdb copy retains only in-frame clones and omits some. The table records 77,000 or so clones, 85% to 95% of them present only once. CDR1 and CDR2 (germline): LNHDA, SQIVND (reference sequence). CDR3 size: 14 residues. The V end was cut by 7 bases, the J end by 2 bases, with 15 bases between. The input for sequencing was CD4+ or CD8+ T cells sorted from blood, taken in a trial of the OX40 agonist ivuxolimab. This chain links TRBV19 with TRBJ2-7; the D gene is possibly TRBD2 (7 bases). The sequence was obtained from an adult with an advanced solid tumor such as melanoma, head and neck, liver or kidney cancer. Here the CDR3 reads CASTTGGVPYEQYF. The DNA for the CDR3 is TGTGCCAGTACGACGGGGGGCGTTCCCTACGAGCAGTACTTC.